These 15 T cell receptor beta chains came from one sample sequenced in a study of OX40 agonist ivuxolimab in advanced cancers. Method: immunoSEQ multiplex PCR; TCRdb's copy keeps in-frame clones and lacks some. The sample consists of approximately 74,000 clones, 90% to 95% of them appearing once. The source material was CD4+ or CD8+ T cells sorted from blood, sampled in a trial of the OX40 agonist ivuxolimab. The receptors here all came from an adult with an advanced solid tumor such as melanoma, head and neck, liver or kidney cancer.

This clone was found once. The chain links TRBV7-9 to TRBJ2-7; 7 bases match TRBD1. The CDR3 is 14 amino acids. V trimming: 8 bases; J trimming: 6 bases; junction bases outside the gene matches: 13. Germline CDR1 SEHNR, CDR2 FQNEAQ (reference sequence). The CDR3: CASATTGNLLEQYF. For the CDR3, the DNA is TGTGCCAGCGCAACGACAGGGAACCTACTCGAGCAGTACTTC. The entire variable domain, with the rest obtained from reference TRBV7-9 and TRBJ2-7, is as follows: DTGVSQNPRHKITKRGQNVTFRCDPISEHNRLYWYRQTLGQGPEFLTYFQNEAQLEKSRLLSDRFSAERPKGSFSTLEIQRTEQGDSAMYLCASATTGNLLEQYFGPGTRLTVT.

This chain joins TRBV4-3 and TRBJ2-2; the match to TRBD2 covers 11 bases. After removal of 2 bases from V and 7 bases from J, the junction contained 3 bases not matched to a gene. Germline CDR1 is LGHNA and CDR2 is YSLEER. This CDR3 has 15 amino acids. This CDR3 reads CASSQLAGGNGELFF. The CDR3 DNA reads as TGCGCCAGCAGCCAACTAGCGGGGGGCAACGGGGAGCTGTTTTTT.

A note on this clone: The junction and the germline gene differ at one end; a read error may be behind it. V gene TRBV28 combines with J gene TRBJ2-4, with D perhaps matching TRBD2 (6 bases). The CDR3 has 16 amino acids. In germline, CDR1 is MDHEN, CDR2 SYDVKM. For the CDR3, the DNA is TGTGCCAGCAGTTTCCGGGCGGGGCAGGGACCATCGCAGGCGCACTTC. Translated: CASSFRAGQGPSQAHF.

The chain combines TRBV7-2 with TRBJ2-7, with 9 positions matching TRBD1. The V and J ends lost 0 bases and 5 bases, in that order; junction bases with no gene match: 8. CDR3 length: 16 residues. Germline CDR1 SGHTA, CDR2 FQGNSA. CDR3 region: CASSLALGQGFNEQYF. In DNA form, the CDR3 reads TGTGCCAGCAGCTTAGCCTTAGGACAGGGGTTTAACGAGCAGTACTTC.

This chain uses TRBV7-6 with TRBJ1-3, with D possibly TRBD1 on 6 matching bases. CDR1 and CDR2 (germline): SGHVS, FNYEAQ. The CDR3 is 16 residues long. V lost 4 bases and J lost 0, with 13 bases in between. CDR3 amino acids: CASSSLTGPSGNTIYF. CDR3 nucleotide sequence: TGTGCCAGCAGCTCCTTGACAGGACCCTCTGGAAACACCATATATTTT.

The genes are TRBV6-5 and TRBJ1-4; maybe TRBD1 (5 bases). The CDR3 is made up of 14 amino acids. V shed 2 bases and J shed 8 bases, with 12 bases lying between them. Germline V CDR1 and CDR2: MNHEY, SVGAGI. CDR3 region: CASSYGGGEEKLFF. The DNA of the CDR3 is TGTGCCAGCAGTTACGGGGGGGGTGAAGAAAAACTGTTTTTT.

This clone showed up just once. The chain couples TRBV13 to TRBJ2-5; TRBD1 matches at 9 bases. CDR3 length equals 14 residues. Germline values: CDR1 PRHDT, CDR2 FYEKMQ (reference sequence). J lost 2 bases, V lost 8 bases, and 6 bases had no gene match. In nucleotides, the CDR3 is TGTGCCAGCGAGGGACAGGGTCTACAAGAGACCCAGTACTTC. As protein: CASEGQGLQETQYF.

The chain combines TRBV4-2 with TRBJ2-1, with D possibly being TRBD2 (5 bases). CDR1 and CDR2 (germline): LGHNA, YNFKEQ. V lost 3 bases and J lost 4, with 10 bases in between. CDR3 size: 14 residues. The CDR3 coding sequence is TGTGCCAGCAGCCATGAGGGAGAGTACAATGAGCAGTTCTTC. This codes for CASSHEGEYNEQFF.

V usage is TRBV5-6 and J usage is TRBJ1-4; D is unresolved. CDR3 size: 13 residues. V lost 4 bases and J lost 3, with 7 bases in between. Germline V gives CDR1 SGHDT, CDR2 YYEEEE. Written as DNA, the CDR3 is TGTGCCAGCAGCGCGGGGTCTAATGAAAAACTGTTTTTT. It yields the protein CASSAGSNEKLFF. Supplemented by reference TRBV5-6 and TRBJ1-4, the full variable domain reads DAGVTQSPTHLIKTRGQQVTLRCSPKSGHDTVSWYQQALGQGPQFIFQYYEEEERQRGNFPDRFSGHQFPNYSSELNVNALLLGDSALYLCASSAGSNEKLFFGSGTQLSVL.

This chain joins TRBV19 and TRBJ2-6, with TRBD2 as a possible D gene (5 bases). This CDR3 has 15 residues. Germline lookup yields CDR1 LNHDA and CDR2 SQIVND (reference sequence). Trimming cost V 3 bases and J 4 bases, with 10 bases left between them. This CDR3 reads CASSIWSGGANVLTF. The CDR3 DNA reads TGTGCCAGTAGTATTTGGAGCGGCGGGGCCAACGTCCTGACTTTC. The full variable domain, in which reference TRBV19 and TRBJ2-6 provide the parts outside the CDR3, is DGGITQSPKYLFRKEGQNVTLSCEQNLNHDAMYWYRQDPGQGLRLIYYSQIVNDFQKGDIAEGYSVSREKKESFPLTVTSAQKNPTAFYLCASSIWSGGANVLTFGAGSRLTVL.

The chain combines TRBV19 with TRBJ2-1; D is possibly TRBD2 (6 bases). Trimming shortened V by 8 bases and J by 5 bases, and 16 bases separated the two germline ends. Germline V gives CDR1 LNHDA, CDR2 SQIVND (reference sequence). This CDR3 region has 14 residues. Here the CDR3 DNA reads TGTGCCAGTCAGGCCCTAGCGCGGGACAATGAGCAGTTCTTC. Translating it yields CASQALARDNEQFF.

The chain recombines TRBV6-1 with TRBJ2-7, with 7 bases identical to TRBD2. CDR1 and CDR2 (germline): MNHNS, SASEGT. This CDR3 region has 17 residues. V lost 3 bases, J lost 0 bases, and 11 bases stayed unmatched. In DNA, the CDR3 is TGTGCCAGCAGTGACAGAATCGGAGGGACTACCTCCTACGAGCAGTACTTC. Protein sequence: CASSDRIGGTTSYEQYF.

The chain employs TRBV11-2 and TRBJ1-3, with D unresolved. Trimming cost V 4 bases and J 0 bases, with 7 bases left between them. The CDR3 runs to 14 residues. CDR1 and CDR2 (germline): SGHAT, FQNNGV. CDR3 sequence reads: CASSSLASGNTIYF. CDR3 bases: TGTGCCAGCAGCTCGCTTGCCTCTGGAAACACCATATATTTT.

The genes are TRBV9 and TRBJ1-2; TRBD1 might be the D (5 bases). V was cut by 0 bases and J by 3 bases, with 24 bases left in between. CDR3 length: 19 residues. In germline, CDR1 is SGDLS, CDR2 YYNGEE. The CDR3 here is CASSVAMGPDPLGYYGYTF. The CDR3 coding sequence is TGTGCCAGCAGCGTAGCGATGGGGCCAGACCCTCTAGGTTACTATGGCTACACCTTC. The entire variable domain, with the rest obtained from reference TRBV9 and TRBJ1-2, is as follows: DSGVTQTPKHLITATGQRVTLRCSPRSGDLSVYWYQQSLDQGLQFLIQYYNGEERAKGNILERFSAQQFPDLHSELNLSSLELGDSALYFCASSVAMGPDPLGYYGYTFGSGTRLTVV.

This clone is a singleton in its sample. The chain has TRBV30 and TRBJ1-1; 10 bases are a match to TRBD1. J gave up 3 bases and V 5 bases, and 6 bases lay outside the gene matches. CDR1 is GTSNPN and CDR2 is SVGIG in the germline V gene (reference sequence). This CDR3 region has 14 residues. The DNA of the CDR3 is TGTGCCTGGGGCAGCGGACAGGGGGACACTGAAGCTTTCTTT. Translating gives CAWGSGQGDTEAFF.